This TCR beta chain was identified during a study of shared clonotypes between healthy human individuals. Only in-frame clones appear in the TCRdb table, and some are missing; sequencing was by immunoSEQ multiplex PCR. The table lists some 2,500,000 clones, roughly 93% of them singletons. The receptor was derived from a young man in good health. Some clones in this sample may be carry-over from other donors' samples. The material sequenced was naive CD4+ T cells from PBMCs. The subset denotes: CD45RA+ positively selected.

The CDR3 sequence: CASRTGAGENEQYF. The CDR3 bases are TGTGCCAGCAGGACTGGGGCAGGGGAAAACGAGCAGTACTTC. The gene calls are TRBV9 and TRBJ2-7; D is possibly TRBD1 (6 bases). CDR3 length: 14 residues. Germline loops: CDR1 SGDLS, CDR2 YYNGEE. V dropped 5 bases and J dropped 5 bases, with 17 bases sitting between them.